This TCR beta chain was found in a study of Graves' ophthalmopathy and Graves' hyperthyroidism (dated by TCRdb to about 2018). Background on the whole study: Peripheral blood was collected at initial diagnosis, before any treatment. To tell Graves' ophthalmopathy apart from Graves' hyperthyroidism, and to predict which patients would progress to ophthalmopathy, the study relied on TCR beta repertoire signatures. In total, under 150 blood samples were TCR-sequenced: around 42 ophthalmopathy, around 75 hyperthyroidism and about 17 hyperthyroidism-to-ophthalmopathy patients. To explore V-J signatures distinguishing ophthalmopathy from hyperthyroidism, a discovery set of about 99 patients (roughly 45 ophthalmopathy, around 55 stable hyperthyroidism) was enrolled. An independent validation cohort was composed of 18 hyperthyroidism patients and approximately 15 patients who later progressed from hyperthyroidism to ophthalmopathy. In about six hyperthyroidism patients, T-cell repertoires of thyroid tissue and blood were compared. Once sampling was done, hyperthyroidism patients were given methimazole at a starting dose of 30 mg daily, while ophthalmopathy patients were given high-dose intravenous methylprednisolone. General study outcomes and caveats: No statistical method was used to set the sample size in advance, and the investigators knew which group each participant was assigned to. Most of the expanded thyroid clonotypes with a frequency above 0.001 were also detected in blood, and it was suggested that the thyroid immune response may be reflected by blood repertoires. The 13-signature model separated ophthalmopathy from stable hyperthyroidism with approximately 90% sensitivity and around 81% specificity in cross-validation, and 80%/75% in the test set. In validation, the model predicted ophthalmopathy progression with over 60% sensitivity and 72.22% specificity; eleven to twelve predicted patients were CT-confirmed with GO in a median of approximately six months.

Here V drops 6 bases and J drops 8 bases, and the junction holds 10 bases not matched to any gene. The germline V gene sets CDR1 to SGHTA and CDR2 to FQGTGA. From cysteine to phenylalanine, the CDR3 is 13 amino acids long. Of the read, only the CDR3 DNA is kept; its 39 bases are in frame from base 1. Ophthalmopathy patients had moderately to severely active disease, Clinical Activity Score of at least 3, NOSPECS grade of at least 4, and disease duration under 3 months. Anyone with other autoimmune diseases, uncontrolled infections, pregnancy or lactation was excluded from the study. Diagnosis relied on clinical symptoms, serum thyroxine, TRAb, thyroid ultrasound and orbital computed tomography. PBMCs were isolated from about 9.1 ml of fresh peripheral blood by Ficoll-Paque density gradient centrifugation. Total RNA was extracted using Trizol reagent, and RNA quality was checked on an Agilent 2100 Bioanalyzer.

TCR beta CDR3 regions were amplified from RNA transcripts for repertoire sequencing. HTBI primers and the Qiagen OneStep RT-PCR kit were used in a first-round RT-PCR, which was followed by a second-round multiplex PCR, size selection and purification. Libraries were sequenced on an Illumina HiSeq2000 using paired-end 100 bp reads. The study's processing was this. SOAPnuke was used for read processing, and reads with adapters, uncalled bases, a mean Phred below 15, or no exact constant-primer or identifier match were discarded. High-quality paired reads were merged with COPE v1.2.5. Each unique nucleotide sequence was defined as a clonotype, and clonotypes were aligned to IMGT TRB V, D and J references with MiTCR v1.1. Only V-J combinations with frequency above 0.0001 were analysed, covering 99% to 99.2% of repertoires. For each V-J combination, a TCR clonal expansion and chaos score was defined as F50 clonal expansion divided by the chaos observed in the TCRdist matrix. Welch's t-statistics and random forest were used to reduce the features to some 13 V-J combinations, which were then used as input to a naive Bayes classifier. The Morisita-Horn index was used to measure how similar the thyroid and blood repertoires were. TCRdb took the public reads, trimmed them with fastp at Q25, ran MiXCR for clone calling and kept in-frame beta chains. Rows with one shared CDR3 protein collapse into an entry with the most common genes and DNA. Here the V and J calls rest on TCRdb's processing, not on the authors' analysis. This sample lists approximately 700,000 distinct CDR3 sequences; 40% were detected once. Together, the top ten hold 44% of the sample.

Comment on this clonotype: Its target antigen remains unknown. Per-base qualities were not stored, and no clone one base away is much larger.

The sequenced sample was peripheral blood. The V and J genes are TRBV7-3 and TRBJ2-7; 7 central nucleotides agree with TRBD1. The receptor was isolated from an adult man with Graves' ophthalmopathy. In nucleotides, the sequence is TGTGCCAGCAGGTTAGGACAGGCCGACCAGCAGTACTTC. Its product reads: CASRLGQADQQYF.